The 9 T cell receptor beta chains listed next were all sequenced from one sample in a study of blood T cell repertoires in COVID-19. TCRdb's table, derived via immunoSEQ multiplex PCR, lists solely in-frame clones and lacks some. The data contain 190,000 or so clones, around nine tenths of them singletons. The sample comprised peripheral blood. These receptors came from a woman aged 18-29 years who had recovered from COVID-19.

The chain recombines TRBV18 with TRBJ2-2, with 11 bases matching TRBD2. Germline V gives CDR1 KGHSH, CDR2 LQKENI. The CDR3 spans 17 residues. V lost 3 bases, J lost 2 bases, and 5 bases stayed unmatched. In DNA form, the CDR3 reads TGTGCCAGCTCACCCCCGGGACTAGCGGTAAACACCGGGGAGCTGTTTTTT. It specifies CASSPPGLAVNTGELFF.

The chain employs TRBV24-1 and TRBJ2-2; 8 nucleotides line up with TRBD2. The junction had 5 bases not matched to a gene; V was cut back by 3 bases and J by 0 bases. CDR3 length: 17 residues. Per germline, CDR1 KGHDR and CDR2 SFDVKD. CDR3 bases: TGTGCCACCAGTGATCCCCCGGGGGGGCCGAACACCGGGGAGCTGTTTTTT. Its protein product is CATSDPPGGPNTGELFF.

CDR3 DNA: TGTGCCAGCAGTTTACAGGGTGCGGACCCAGATACGCAGTATTTT. Amino acid sequence: CASSLQGADPDTQYF. The V and J genes are TRBV6-2 or TRBV6-3 and TRBJ2-3, with a tentative D call TRBD1 (6 bases). With 4 bases removed from V and 4 bases from J, the gap between germline ends came to 15 bases. The germline CDR1 and CDR2 sequences are MNHEY and SVGEGT. This CDR3 region has 15 residues.

This clone has only a few counts. The chain carries TRBV18 and TRBJ1-3; the match to TRBD1 covers 7 bases. Germline V gives CDR1 KGHSH, CDR2 LQKENI. This CDR3 has 13 residues. The junction had 1 base not matched to a gene; V was cut back by 6 bases and J by 2 bases. This CDR3 reads CASSTGTGNTIYF. The CDR3 DNA reads as TGTGCCAGCTCGACAGGGACTGGAAACACCATATATTTT.

Only one count was recorded for this clone. V gene TRBV29-1 combines with J gene TRBJ1-2; unclear D gene. From germline, CDR1 is SQVTM and CDR2 ANQGSEA. Trimming took off 4 bases at V and 4 bases at J, with 7 bases between the two ends. The CDR3 has 11 amino acids. In nucleotides, the CDR3 is TGCAGCGTTGTACATACCTATGGCTACACCTTC. This translates into CSVVHTYGYTF.

A few counts support this clone. This chain joins TRBV5-1 and TRBJ2-1; 9 positions match TRBD1. The trim removed 2 bases at V and 8 bases at J, leaving 14 bases unmatched. Germline assignment: CDR1 SGHRS and CDR2 YFSETQ. The length of the CDR3 is 17 residues. The CDR3 reads CASSFWGSDRGGDEQFF. In DNA, the CDR3 is TGCGCCAGCAGCTTCTGGGGTTCGGACAGGGGAGGGGATGAGCAGTTCTTC.

The J gene is TRBJ1-2, the V gene TRBV24-1; 7 bases fit TRBD1. Trimming cost V 5 bases and J 7 bases; bases outside gene matches: 3. Germline assignment: CDR1 KGHDR and CDR2 SFDVKD. This CDR3 is 12 amino acids long. CDR3 nucleotide sequence: TGTGCCACCAGTGCCACAGGGGCTGGCTACACCTTC. Protein: CATSATGAGYTF.

The CDR3, as DNA: TGTGCCAGTGGACTCGACAGGGCTGTCCACGAGCAGTACTTC. It yields the protein CASGLDRAVHEQYF. The chain carries TRBV6-5 and TRBJ2-7, with 7 bases identical to TRBD1. The CDR3 covers 14 residues. Germline V gene data show CDR1 as MNHEY and CDR2 as SVGAGI. The V segment lost 9 bases and the J segment 5 bases; nucleotides outside the gene matches: 13.

The chain carries TRBV13 and TRBJ2-1; D is unresolved. Per the germline V gene, CDR1 is PRHDT and CDR2 is FYEKMQ (reference sequence). This CDR3 comprises 13 residues. Trimming shortened V by 1 base and J by 7 bases, and 8 bases separated the two germline ends. CDR3 coding DNA: TGTGCCAGCAGCTTAGAACTCCATAATGAGCAGTTCTTC. This codes for CASSLELHNEQFF.